The 18 T cell receptor beta chains below were found in one sample sequenced in a study of cytomegalovirus exposure and HLA in healthy donors. PCR was performed using 60 Vbeta and 13 Jbeta primers. Sequencing used immunoSEQ multiplex PCR; TCRdb keeps in-frame clones, though not all of them. The table records approximately 140,000 clones, 60% to 85% of them present only once. The sequencing input was PBMCs. The receptors were gathered from a middle-aged woman in good health and CMV-seronegative.

This rearrangement joins TRBV5-4 to TRBJ2-5; the D gene is possibly TRBD1 (6 bases). CDR1 SGHNT and CDR2 YYREEE come from the germline V gene (reference sequence). CDR3 length: 15 amino acids. V shed 7 bases and J shed 4 bases, with 20 bases lying between them. CDR3 amino acids: CASAETPRGAETQYF. CDR3 DNA: TGTGCCAGCGCAGAGACCCCCAGGGGAGCAGAGACCCAGTACTTC.

The V gene is TRBV7-9, the J gene TRBJ1-1; 7 bases agree with TRBD1. V lost 2 bases to trimming and J lost 6 bases; unmatched junction nucleotides: 6. This CDR3 contains 14 residues. Germline CDR1 SEHNR, CDR2 FQNEAQ (reference sequence). The CDR3 nucleotides read TGTGCCAGCAGCTTACGACAGGGAGACTCTGAAGCTTTCTTT. Protein: CASSLRQGDSEAFF.

The rearrangement links TRBV6-1 to TRBJ1-1; 7 bases fit TRBD1. Germline CDR1 and CDR2: MNHNS and SASEGT. J lost 4 bases, V lost 5 bases, and 7 bases had no gene match. This CDR3 comprises 14 residues. The CDR3 is CASSPLTGATEAFF. CDR3 nucleotide sequence: TGTGCCAGCAGTCCACTAACAGGGGCCACTGAAGCTTTCTTT.

The gene calls are TRBV6-1 and TRBJ2-7; the D is unclear. The CDR3 has 11 amino acids. Germline loops: CDR1 MNHNS, CDR2 SASEGT. V was clipped by 5 bases and J by 6 bases, with 8 bases between them. The CDR3 DNA is TGTGCCAGCAGTATCGCCGGCGAGCAGTACTTC. Translating it yields CASSIAGEQYF.

The chain couples TRBV10-3 to TRBJ2-1; 8 bases map to TRBD1. CDR1 is ENHRY and CDR2 is SYGVKD in the germline V gene. This CDR3 has 13 amino acids. The trim removed 3 bases at V and 10 bases at J, leaving 5 bases unmatched. For the CDR3, the DNA is TGTGCCATCAGTGATTCGACAGGGGAGGAGCAGTTCTTC. Protein: CAISDSTGEEQFF.

This clone was counted a single time. V and J are TRBV27 and TRBJ2-7; no definite D call. V lost 0 bases, J lost 7 bases, and 13 bases lay in between. This CDR3 has 14 residues. The germline gives CDR1 MNHEY, CDR2 SMNVEV (reference sequence). The CDR3 spells CASSLSWIAWEQYF. CDR3 sequence (DNA): TGTGCCAGCAGTTTATCTTGGATAGCTTGGGAGCAGTACTTC.

V and J are TRBV9 and TRBJ1-3; D perhaps matches TRBD1 (5 bases). Germline V gene lookup returns CDR1 SGDLS and CDR2 YYNGEE. Trimming left V 4 bases short and J 0 bases short, with 14 bases between. The CDR3 contains 16 residues. CDR3 nucleotide sequence: TGTGCCAGCAGCCCACAGGACGGCCGCTCTGGAAACACCATATATTTT. Amino acids: CASSPQDGRSGNTIYF.

This chain joins TRBV7-9 and TRBJ1-1, with a weak D call TRBD1 (6 bases). Germline V CDR1 and CDR2: SEHNR, FQNEAQ (reference sequence). This CDR3 has 13 amino acids. Trimming removed 5 bases at V and 5 bases at J, with 12 bases between. DNA for the CDR3: TGTGCCAGCAGCCAGTCCCAGGGGACTGAAGCTTTCTTT. This encodes CASSQSQGTEAFF.

V gene TRBV28 combines with J gene TRBJ1-5; D perhaps matches TRBD1 (5 bases). CDR1 and CDR2 (germline): MDHEN, SYDVKM. This CDR3 has 15 residues. V shed 3 bases and J shed 0 bases, with 9 bases lying between them. This CDR3 reads CASSLTVYSNQPQHF. Written as DNA, the CDR3 is TGTGCCAGCAGTTTGACAGTCTATAGCAATCAGCCCCAGCATTTT.

The chain couples TRBV10-1 to TRBJ2-2, with a weak D call TRBD2 (5 bases). Germline-derived CDR1 and CDR2 are WNHNN and SYGVQD (reference sequence). The CDR3 loop spans 12 amino acids. Trimming stripped 7 bases from V and 4 bases from J, with 7 bases between. The CDR3 spells CASTSSTGELFF. In DNA, the CDR3 is TGCGCCAGCACTAGCAGCACCGGGGAGCTGTTTTTT.

This CDR3 reads CASSHTGPYEQYF. Written as DNA, the CDR3 is TGTGCCAGCAGCCACACAGGTCCCTACGAGCAGTACTTC. This rearrangement joins TRBV7-2 to TRBJ2-7; possibly TRBD1 for D (5 bases). Between the trimmed V and J ends, which lost 5 bases and 2 bases, there was a span of 10 bases. The CDR3 consists of 13 residues. In germline, CDR1 is SGHTA, CDR2 FQGNSA.

The chain joins TRBV28 to TRBJ1-5, with 11 bases lining up with TRBD1. CDR3 length equals 15 residues. With V trimmed by 6 bases and J by 5 bases, 6 bases remained unmatched. Germline V gene data show CDR1 as MDHEN and CDR2 as SYDVKM. CDR3 protein: CASRSGQGADQPQHF. Written as DNA, the CDR3 is TGTGCCAGCAGATCAGGACAGGGGGCGGATCAGCCCCAGCATTTT. Full variable domain (missing parts from reference TRBV28 and TRBJ1-5): DVKVTQSSRYLVKRTGEKVFLECVQDMDHENMFWYRQDPGLGLRLIYFSYDVKMKEKGDIPEGYSVSREKKERFSLILESASTNQTSMYLCASRSGQGADQPQHFGDGTRLSIL.

The chain has TRBV29-1 and TRBJ1-1, with D unresolved. Germline V gene data show CDR1 as SQVTM and CDR2 as ANQGSEA. The V end lost 2 bases, the J end lost 2 bases, and 6 bases lay between the germline ends. CDR3 length equals 12 residues. The CDR3 sequence is CSVEQANTEAFF. CDR3 in DNA: TGCAGCGTTGAACAGGCTAACACTGAAGCTTTCTTT.

The CDR3 DNA reads as TGTGCCAGCAGCCCCCGCGGTGCCTACGAGCAGTACTTC. Protein product: CASSPRGAYEQYF. The chain recombines TRBV7-3 with TRBJ2-7; D uncertain. The V and J ends lost 5 bases and 2 bases respectively, with 10 bases between them. CDR1 SGHTA and CDR2 FQGTGA come from the germline V gene. The CDR3 covers 13 residues.

The rearrangement links TRBV27 to TRBJ2-7; TRBD1 matches at 9 bases. There are 13 residues in the CDR3. Germline V gene data show CDR1 as MNHEY and CDR2 as SMNVEV (reference sequence). J lost 3 bases, V lost 5 bases, and 2 bases had no gene match. The CDR3 coding sequence is TGTGCCAGCAGTCCGACAGGGGGCTACGAGCAGTACTTC. This gives the protein CASSPTGGYEQYF.

The rearrangement joins TRBV29-1 to TRBJ2-5, with 8 nucleotides matching TRBD2. This CDR3 has 14 residues. The germline V gene has CDR1 SQVTM and CDR2 ANQGSEA. V shed 6 bases, J shed 5 bases, and the junction held 11 bases outside the gene matches. The CDR3 here is CSVSGGGLSETQYF. The DNA for the CDR3 is TGCAGCGTCAGCGGGGGAGGTCTTAGCGAGACCCAGTACTTC.

A remark on this clone: It is likely a read error, because the conserved phenylalanine at the end of the CDR3 is missing. It is unclear where the CDR3 begins or ends on the DNA, so no DNA is shown, and the CDR3 is as TCRdb lists it. The gene calls are TRBV7-5 and TRBJ1-2; the table's D call of TRBD1 was not tested on the DNA. TRBV7-5 is listed as a pseudogene. The CDR3 comprises 12 residues, both ends counted. The CDR3 sequence is CVRSLAMGLGPL.

This clone was counted a single time. J is TRBJ1-2 and V is TRBV10-2, with a weak D call TRBD1 (6 bases). Germline-derived CDR1 and CDR2 are WSHSY and SAAADI. This CDR3 comprises 15 residues. V lost 0 bases and J 5 bases, leaving 13 bases between the germline ends. The CDR3 DNA sequence: TGCGCCAGCAGTGAGTCGATACAGGGCAAGTATGGCTACACCTTC. It codes for CASSESIQGKYGYTF.